The entry below gives a single T cell receptor (beta chain) sequence along with its context. The antigen is unknown. The sample belongs to a study of identical twins. The study, taken as a whole, reports: Within twin pairs, the out-of-frame alpha sequences they shared showed excess low generation probability. One should note that invariant MAIT and iNKT cells could partly confound zero-insertion analyses. Abundant cord blood beta clonotypes carried fewer insertions; memory repertoires showed none.

Template switching introduced a universal primer site, and the cDNA bore unique molecular identifiers. TCRdb reanalysed the 5' RACE reads using MiXCR and keeps one entry per CDR3 protein. The data show some 560,000 distinct CDR3 sequences, with approximately 10% seen just once and 2.5% to 3.5% held by the top ten. Trimming at V came to 8 bases and at J to 3 bases, leaving 4 bases not matched to a gene. Germline values: CDR1 SNHLY, CDR2 FYNNEI. This CDR3 region has 13 residues. This same sample was also part of a study on yellow fever vaccine responses in identical twins.

This sequence was found in a woman aged 18-29 years in good health. V and J are TRBV2 and TRBJ2-5, with 9 bases lining up with TRBD1. Sequenced: PBMCs. This chain's CDR3 is CASQGQGEETQYF. In DNA form, the CDR3 reads TGTGCCAGCCAGGGACAGGGCGAAGAGACCCAGTACTTC.